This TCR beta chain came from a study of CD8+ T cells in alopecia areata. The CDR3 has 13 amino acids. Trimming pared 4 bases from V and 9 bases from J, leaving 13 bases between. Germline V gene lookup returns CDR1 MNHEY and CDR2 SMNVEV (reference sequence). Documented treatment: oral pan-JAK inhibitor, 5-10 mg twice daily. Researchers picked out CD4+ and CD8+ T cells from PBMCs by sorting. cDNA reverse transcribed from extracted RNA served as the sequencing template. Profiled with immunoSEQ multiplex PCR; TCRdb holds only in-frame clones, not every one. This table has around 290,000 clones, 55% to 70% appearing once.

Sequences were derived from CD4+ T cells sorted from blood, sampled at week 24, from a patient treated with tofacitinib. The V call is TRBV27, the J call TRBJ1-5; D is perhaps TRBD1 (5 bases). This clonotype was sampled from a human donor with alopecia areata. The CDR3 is CASSYRRGGPQHF. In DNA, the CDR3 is TGTGCCAGCAGTTACCGCCGGGGGGGGCCCCAGCATTTT.